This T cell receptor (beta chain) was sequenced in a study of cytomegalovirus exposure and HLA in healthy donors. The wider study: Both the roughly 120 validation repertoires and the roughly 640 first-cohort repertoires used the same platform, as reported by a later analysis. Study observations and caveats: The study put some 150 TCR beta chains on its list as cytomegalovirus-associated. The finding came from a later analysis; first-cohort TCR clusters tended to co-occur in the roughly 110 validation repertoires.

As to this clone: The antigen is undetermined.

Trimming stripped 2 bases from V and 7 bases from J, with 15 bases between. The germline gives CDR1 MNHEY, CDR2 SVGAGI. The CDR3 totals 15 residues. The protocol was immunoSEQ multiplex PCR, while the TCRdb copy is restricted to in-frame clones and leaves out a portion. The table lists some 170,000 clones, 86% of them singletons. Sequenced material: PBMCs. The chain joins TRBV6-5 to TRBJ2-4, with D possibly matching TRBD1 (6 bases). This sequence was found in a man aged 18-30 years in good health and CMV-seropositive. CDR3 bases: TGTGCCAGCAGTTACGGGCAGGGGTTTAGTAACATTCAGTACTTC. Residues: CASSYGQGFSNIQYF.